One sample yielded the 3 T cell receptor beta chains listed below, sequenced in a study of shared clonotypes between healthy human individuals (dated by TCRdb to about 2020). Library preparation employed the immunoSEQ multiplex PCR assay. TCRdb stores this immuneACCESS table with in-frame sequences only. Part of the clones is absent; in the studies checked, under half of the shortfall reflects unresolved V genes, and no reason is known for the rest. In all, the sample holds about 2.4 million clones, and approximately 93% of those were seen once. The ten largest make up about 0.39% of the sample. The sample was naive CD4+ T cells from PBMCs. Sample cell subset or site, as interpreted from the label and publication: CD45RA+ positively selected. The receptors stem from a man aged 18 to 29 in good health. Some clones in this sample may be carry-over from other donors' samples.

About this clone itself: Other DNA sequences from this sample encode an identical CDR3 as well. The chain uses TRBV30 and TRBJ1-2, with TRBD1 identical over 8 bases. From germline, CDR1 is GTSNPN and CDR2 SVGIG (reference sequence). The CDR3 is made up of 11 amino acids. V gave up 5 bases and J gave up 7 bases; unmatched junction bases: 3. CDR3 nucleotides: TGTGCCTGGGGGACAGGAGGTGGCTACACCTTC. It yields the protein CAWGTGGGYTF.

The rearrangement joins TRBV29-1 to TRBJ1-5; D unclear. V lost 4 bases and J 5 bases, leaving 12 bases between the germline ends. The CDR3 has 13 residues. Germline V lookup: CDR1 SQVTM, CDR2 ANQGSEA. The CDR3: CSVARASDQPQHF. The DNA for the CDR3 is TGCAGCGTTGCCCGGGCCTCCGATCAGCCCCAGCATTTT.

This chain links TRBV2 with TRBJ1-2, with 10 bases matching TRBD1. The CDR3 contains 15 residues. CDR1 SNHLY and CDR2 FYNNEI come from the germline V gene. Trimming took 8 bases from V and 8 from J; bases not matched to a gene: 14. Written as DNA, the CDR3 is TGTGCCAGCGCCCGGACGGACAGGGGGGGGAAGGGCTACACCTTC. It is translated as CASARTDRGGKGYTF.